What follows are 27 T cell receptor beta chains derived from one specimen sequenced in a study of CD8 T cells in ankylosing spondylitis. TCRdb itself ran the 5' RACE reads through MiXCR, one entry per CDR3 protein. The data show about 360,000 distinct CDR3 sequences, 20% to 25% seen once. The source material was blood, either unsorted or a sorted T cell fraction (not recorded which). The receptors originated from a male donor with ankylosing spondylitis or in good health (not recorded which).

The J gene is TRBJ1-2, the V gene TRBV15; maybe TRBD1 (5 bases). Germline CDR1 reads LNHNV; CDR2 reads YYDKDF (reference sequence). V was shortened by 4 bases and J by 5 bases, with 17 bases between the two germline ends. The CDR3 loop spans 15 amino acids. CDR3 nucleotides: TGTGCCACCAGCAACTTACCCGACAGCCTATATGGCTACACCTTC. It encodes CATSNLPDSLYGYTF.

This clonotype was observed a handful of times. Written as DNA, the CDR3 is TGTGCCAGCAGCCCCTGGGATCTCCCCGCGAACACCGGGGAGCTGTTTTTT. Its protein is CASSPWDLPANTGELFF. The chain has TRBV9 and TRBJ2-2; D is undetermined. Trimming pared 4 bases from V and 0 bases from J, leaving 16 bases between. From germline, CDR1 is SGDLS and CDR2 YYNGEE. This CDR3 spans 17 amino acids. The complete variable domain, with remaining parts taken from reference TRBV9 and TRBJ2-2, reads DSGVTQTPKHLITATGQRVTLRCSPRSGDLSVYWYQQSLDQGLQFLIQYYNGEERAKGNILERFSAQQFPDLHSELNLSSLELGDSALYFCASSPWDLPANTGELFFGEGSRLTVL.

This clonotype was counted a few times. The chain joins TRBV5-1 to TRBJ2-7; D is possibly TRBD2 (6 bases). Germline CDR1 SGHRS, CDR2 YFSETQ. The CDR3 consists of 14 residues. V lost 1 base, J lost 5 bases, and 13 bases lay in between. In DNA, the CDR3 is TGCGCCAGCAGCTTGAGACGGGAGCGGGACGAGCAGTACTTC. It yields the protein CASSLRRERDEQYF. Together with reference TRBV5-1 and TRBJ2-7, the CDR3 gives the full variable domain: KAGVTQTPRYLIKTRGQQVTLSCSPISGHRSVSWYQQTPGQGLQFLFEYFSETQRNKGNFPGRFSGRQFSNSRSEMNVSTLELGDSALYLCASSLRRERDEQYFGPGTRLTVT.

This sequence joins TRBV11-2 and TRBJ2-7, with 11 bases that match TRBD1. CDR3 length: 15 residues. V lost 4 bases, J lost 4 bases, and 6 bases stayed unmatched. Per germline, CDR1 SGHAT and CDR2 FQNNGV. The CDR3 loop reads CASSSPGQGGYEQYF. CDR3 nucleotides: TGTGCCAGCAGCTCCCCGGGACAGGGGGGATACGAGCAGTACTTC. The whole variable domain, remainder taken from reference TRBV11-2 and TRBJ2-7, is EAGVAQSPRYKIIEKRQSVAFWCNPISGHATLYWYQQILGQGPKLLIQFQNNGVVDDSQLPKDRFSAERLKGVDSTLKIQPAKLEDSAVYLCASSSPGQGGYEQYFGPGTRLTVT.

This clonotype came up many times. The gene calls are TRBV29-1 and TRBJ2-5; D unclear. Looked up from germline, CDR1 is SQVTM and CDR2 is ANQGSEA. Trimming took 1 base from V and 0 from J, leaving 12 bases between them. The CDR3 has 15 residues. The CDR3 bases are TGCAGCGTTGAAGGGCCTCACGTCCACCAAGAGACCCAGTACTTC. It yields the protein CSVEGPHVHQETQYF.

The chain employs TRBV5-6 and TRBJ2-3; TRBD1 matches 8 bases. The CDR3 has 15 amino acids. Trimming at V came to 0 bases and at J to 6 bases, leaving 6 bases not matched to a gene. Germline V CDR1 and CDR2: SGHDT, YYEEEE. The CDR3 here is CASSLVGQGLDTQYF. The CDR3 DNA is TGTGCCAGCAGCTTGGTAGGACAGGGTTTGGATACGCAGTATTTT.

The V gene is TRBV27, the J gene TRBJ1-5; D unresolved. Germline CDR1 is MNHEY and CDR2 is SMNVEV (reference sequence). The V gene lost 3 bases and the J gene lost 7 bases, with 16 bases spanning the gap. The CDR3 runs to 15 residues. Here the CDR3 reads CASSFARAPGQPQHF. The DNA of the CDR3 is TGTGCCAGCAGTTTCGCCCGGGCCCCCGGGCAGCCCCAGCATTTT.

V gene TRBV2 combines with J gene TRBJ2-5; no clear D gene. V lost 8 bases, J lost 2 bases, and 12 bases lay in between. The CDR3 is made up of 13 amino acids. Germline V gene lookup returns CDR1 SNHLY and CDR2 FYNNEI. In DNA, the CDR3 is TGTGCCAGCTTAGGAGAACTACAAGAGACCCAGTACTTC. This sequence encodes CASLGELQETQYF.

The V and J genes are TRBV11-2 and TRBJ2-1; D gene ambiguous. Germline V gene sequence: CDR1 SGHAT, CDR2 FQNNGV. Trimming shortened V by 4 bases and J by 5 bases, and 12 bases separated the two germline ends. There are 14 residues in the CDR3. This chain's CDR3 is CASSSGPEDNEQFF. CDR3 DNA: TGTGCCAGCAGCTCCGGACCTGAGGACAATGAGCAGTTCTTC. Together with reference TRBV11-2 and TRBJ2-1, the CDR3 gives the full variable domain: EAGVAQSPRYKIIEKRQSVAFWCNPISGHATLYWYQQILGQGPKLLIQFQNNGVVDDSQLPKDRFSAERLKGVDSTLKIQPAKLEDSAVYLCASSSGPEDNEQFFGPGTRLTVL.

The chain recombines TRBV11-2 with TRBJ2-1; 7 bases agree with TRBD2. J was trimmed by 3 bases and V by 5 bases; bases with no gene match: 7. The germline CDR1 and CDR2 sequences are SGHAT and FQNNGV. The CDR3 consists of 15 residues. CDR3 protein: CASSTLSGDYNEQFF. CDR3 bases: TGTGCCAGCAGCACGCTCAGCGGGGACTACAATGAGCAGTTCTTC. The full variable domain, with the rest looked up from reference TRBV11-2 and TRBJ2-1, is EAGVAQSPRYKIIEKRQSVAFWCNPISGHATLYWYQQILGQGPKLLIQFQNNGVVDDSQLPKDRFSAERLKGVDSTLKIQPAKLEDSAVYLCASSTLSGDYNEQFFGPGTRLTVL.

CDR3 sequence reads: CASRGTLNTGELFF. DNA for the CDR3: TGTGCCAGCCGGGGGACTCTTAACACCGGGGAGCTGTTTTTT. The V gene is TRBV13, the J gene TRBJ2-2; D possibly corresponds to TRBD2 (6 bases). V was trimmed by 8 bases and J by 2 bases, leaving 12 bases between them. The germline V gene has CDR1 PRHDT and CDR2 FYEKMQ (reference sequence). This CDR3 comprises 14 residues.

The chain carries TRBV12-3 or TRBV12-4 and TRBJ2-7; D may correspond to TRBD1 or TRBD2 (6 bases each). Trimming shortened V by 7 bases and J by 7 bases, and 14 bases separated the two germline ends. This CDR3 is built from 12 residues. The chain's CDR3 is CASTSGGGEQYF. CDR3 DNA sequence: TGTGCCAGCACCTCCGGAGGGGGGGAGCAGTACTTC.

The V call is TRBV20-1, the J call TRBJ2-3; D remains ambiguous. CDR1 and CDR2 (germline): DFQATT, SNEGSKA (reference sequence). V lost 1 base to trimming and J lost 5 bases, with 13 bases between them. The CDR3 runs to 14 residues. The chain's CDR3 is CSARASSPGDTQYF. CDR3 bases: TGCAGTGCTAGAGCCTCTTCGCCCGGAGATACGCAGTATTTT.

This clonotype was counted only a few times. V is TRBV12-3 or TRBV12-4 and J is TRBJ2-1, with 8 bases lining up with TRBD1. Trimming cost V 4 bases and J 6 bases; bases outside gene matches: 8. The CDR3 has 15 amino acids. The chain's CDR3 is CASSSPDRAFNEQFF. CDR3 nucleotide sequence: TGTGCCAGCAGTTCCCCGGACAGGGCATTCAATGAGCAGTTCTTC.

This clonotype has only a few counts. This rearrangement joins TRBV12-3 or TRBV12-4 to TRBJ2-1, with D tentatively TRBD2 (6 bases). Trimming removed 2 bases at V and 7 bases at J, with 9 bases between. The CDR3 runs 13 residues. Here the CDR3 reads CASSLKGRNEQFF. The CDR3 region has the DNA TGTGCCAGCAGTTTAAAGGGGAGGAATGAGCAGTTCTTC.

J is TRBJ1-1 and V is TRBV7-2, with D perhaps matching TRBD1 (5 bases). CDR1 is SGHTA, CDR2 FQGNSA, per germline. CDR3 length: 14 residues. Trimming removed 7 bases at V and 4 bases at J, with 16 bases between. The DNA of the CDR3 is TGTGCCAGCAACCTACGGGGGTTGGGCACTGAAGCTTTCTTT. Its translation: CASNLRGLGTEAFF.

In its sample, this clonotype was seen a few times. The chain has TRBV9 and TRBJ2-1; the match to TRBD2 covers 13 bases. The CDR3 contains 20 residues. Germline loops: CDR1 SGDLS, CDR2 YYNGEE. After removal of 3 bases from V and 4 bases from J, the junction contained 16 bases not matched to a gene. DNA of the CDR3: TGTGCCAGCAGCGGAGGAGGCGGGACTAGCGGGATCCAGATTTACAATGAGCAGTTCTTC. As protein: CASSGGGGTSGIQIYNEQFF.

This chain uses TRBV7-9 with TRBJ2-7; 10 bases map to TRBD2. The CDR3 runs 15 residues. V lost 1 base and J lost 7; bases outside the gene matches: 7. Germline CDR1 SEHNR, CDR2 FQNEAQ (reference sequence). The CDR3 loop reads CASSLGELAGEEQYF. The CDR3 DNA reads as TGTGCCAGCAGCTTAGGAGAGCTAGCGGGGGAGGAGCAGTACTTC.

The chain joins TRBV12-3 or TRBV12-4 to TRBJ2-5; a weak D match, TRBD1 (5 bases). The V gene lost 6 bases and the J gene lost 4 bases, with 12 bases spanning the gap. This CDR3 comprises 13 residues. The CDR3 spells CASRPEQGETQYF. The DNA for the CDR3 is TGTGCCAGCAGGCCTGAGCAGGGAGAGACCCAGTACTTC.

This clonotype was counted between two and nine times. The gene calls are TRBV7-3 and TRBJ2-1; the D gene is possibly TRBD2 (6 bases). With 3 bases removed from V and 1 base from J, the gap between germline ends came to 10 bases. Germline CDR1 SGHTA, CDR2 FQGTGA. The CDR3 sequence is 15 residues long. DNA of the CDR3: TGTGCCAGCAGCTTGTTAGCGGAGTCCTACAATGAGCAGTTCTTC. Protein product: CASSLLAESYNEQFF.

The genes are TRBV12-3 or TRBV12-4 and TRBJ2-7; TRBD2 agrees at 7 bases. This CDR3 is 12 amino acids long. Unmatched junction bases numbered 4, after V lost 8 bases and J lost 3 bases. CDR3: CASGGGFYEQYF. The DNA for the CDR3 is TGTGCCAGCGGGGGGGGTTTCTACGAGCAGTACTTC.

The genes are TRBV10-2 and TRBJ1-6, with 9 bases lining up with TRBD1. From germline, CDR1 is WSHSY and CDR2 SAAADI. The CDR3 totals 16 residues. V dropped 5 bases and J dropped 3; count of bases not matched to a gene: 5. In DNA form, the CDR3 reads TGCGCCAGCAGTCGGACAGGGGAAGGCTATAATTCACCCCTCCACTTT. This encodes CASSRTGEGYNSPLHF.

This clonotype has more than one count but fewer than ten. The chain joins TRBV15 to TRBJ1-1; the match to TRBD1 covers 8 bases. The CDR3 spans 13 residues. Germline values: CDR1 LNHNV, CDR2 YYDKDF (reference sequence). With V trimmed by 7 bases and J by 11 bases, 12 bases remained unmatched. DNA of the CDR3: TGTGCCACCAAAGACAGGGGACGGGGTATGGCTTTCTTT. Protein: CATKDRGRGMAFF.

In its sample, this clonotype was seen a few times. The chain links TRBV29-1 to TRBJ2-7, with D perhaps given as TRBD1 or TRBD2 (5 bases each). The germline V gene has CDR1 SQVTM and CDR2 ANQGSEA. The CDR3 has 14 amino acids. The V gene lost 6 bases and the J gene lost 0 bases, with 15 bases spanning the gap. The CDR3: CSVRGPRSSYEQYF. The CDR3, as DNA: TGCAGCGTGAGGGGACCCAGGAGCTCCTACGAGCAGTACTTC.

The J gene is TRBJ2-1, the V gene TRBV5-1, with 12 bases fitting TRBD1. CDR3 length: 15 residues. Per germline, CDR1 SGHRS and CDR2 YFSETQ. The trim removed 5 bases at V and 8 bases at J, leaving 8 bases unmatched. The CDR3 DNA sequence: TGCGCCAGCAGAGGAGGGACAGGGGGCTTAGATGAGCAGTTCTTC. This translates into CASRGGTGGLDEQFF.

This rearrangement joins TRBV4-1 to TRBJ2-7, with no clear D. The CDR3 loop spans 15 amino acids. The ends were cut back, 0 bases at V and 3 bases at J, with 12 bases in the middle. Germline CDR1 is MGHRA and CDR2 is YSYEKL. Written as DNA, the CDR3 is TGCGCCAGCAGCCAAGATGGGCTAACCAACTACGAGCAGTACTTC. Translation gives CASSQDGLTNYEQYF.

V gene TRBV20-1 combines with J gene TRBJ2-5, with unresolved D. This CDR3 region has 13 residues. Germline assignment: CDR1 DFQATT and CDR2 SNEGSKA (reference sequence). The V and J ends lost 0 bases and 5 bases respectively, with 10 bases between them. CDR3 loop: CSARDPRSETQYF. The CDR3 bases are TGCAGTGCTAGAGACCCTAGGTCGGAGACCCAGTACTTC.